A single sample gave rise to the 14 T cell receptor beta chains below, sequenced in a study of blood T cell repertoires in COVID-19. Sequencing was performed with immunoSEQ multiplex PCR; in TCRdb, only in-frame clones are kept and a portion is missing. The sample includes 200,000 to 250,000 clones, approximately 90% of them seen just once. Material: PBMCs or T cells enriched from blood (not recorded which). The receptors derive from a man aged 25-45 years who had recovered from COVID-19.

This chain uses TRBV25-1 with TRBJ2-1, with D tentatively TRBD1 (6 bases). The CDR3 contains 15 residues. In germline, CDR1 is MGHDK, CDR2 SYGVNS. Trimming stripped 1 base from V and 7 bases from J, with 14 bases between. The CDR3 spells CASSESGSGENEQFF. DNA for the CDR3: TGTGCCAGCAGTGAATCCGGGTCAGGGGAAAATGAGCAGTTCTTC.

This chain joins TRBV19 and TRBJ2-1; 8 bases line up with TRBD1. The V gene's germline CDR1 is LNHDA and CDR2 SQIVND (reference sequence). The CDR3 spans 14 residues. J gave up 4 bases and V 7 bases, and 6 bases lay outside the gene matches. CDR3 DNA: TGTGCCAGTAACCCTGGACAGGGATACAATGAGCAGTTCTTC. Translation: CASNPGQGYNEQFF.

In this sample, this clone turned up once. The CDR3 spells CASSLGTKAYADTQYF. CDR3 DNA: TGTGCCAGCAGCCTCGGGACTAAAGCGTATGCAGATACGCAGTATTTT. V gene TRBV5-8 combines with J gene TRBJ2-3; TRBD2 agrees at 7 bases. CDR1 is SGHTS and CDR2 is YDEGEE in the germline V gene. The trim removed 4 bases at V and 4 bases at J, leaving 12 bases unmatched. The CDR3 covers 16 residues.

The chain has TRBV19 and TRBJ1-5; D possibly corresponds to TRBD1 (5 bases). V was pared by 4 bases and J by 5 bases, with 18 bases between. Germline-derived CDR1 and CDR2 are LNHDA and SQIVND (reference sequence). The CDR3 runs to 16 residues. The chain's CDR3 is CASSSGTSRTHQPQHF. In nucleotides, the CDR3 is TGTGCCAGTAGTAGCGGGACGTCTCGAACCCATCAGCCCCAGCATTTT.

This rearrangement joins TRBV5-5 to TRBJ1-6; 9 nucleotides line up with TRBD1. The germline V gene has CDR1 SGHKS and CDR2 YYEKEE (reference sequence). Trimming at V came to 5 bases and at J to 9 bases, leaving 9 bases not matched to a gene. CDR3 length: 15 amino acids. The CDR3 region has the DNA TGTGCCAGCAGTTCCACCGGGACAGGGTCTTCACCCCTCCACTTT. Translating gives CASSSTGTGSSPLHF.

The rearrangement links TRBV30 to TRBJ2-7, with a tentative D call TRBD2 (6 bases). Per germline, CDR1 GTSNPN and CDR2 SVGIG (reference sequence). The CDR3 loop spans 13 amino acids. V shed 2 bases and J shed 2 bases, with 10 bases lying between them. This CDR3 is CAWSLDYAYEQYF. The DNA of the CDR3 is TGTGCCTGGAGTTTGGACTACGCCTACGAGCAGTACTTC.

The gene calls are TRBV7-8 and TRBJ2-7; TRBD2 matches at 8 bases. Losses at the gene ends were 5 bases for V and 4 bases for J; bases not matched to a gene: 13. Germline V gives CDR1 SGHVS, CDR2 FQNEAQ. This CDR3 has 16 residues. The CDR3 DNA reads as TGTGCCAGCAGCAAGGCTTCGAGCGGGAGTGGGTACGAGCAGTACTTC. Its translation: CASSKASSGSGYEQYF.

The rearrangement joins TRBV6-5 to TRBJ2-4, with 7 bases that match TRBD2. Germline CDR1 is MNHEY and CDR2 is SVGAGI. Trimming at V came to 2 bases and at J to 5 bases, leaving 6 bases not matched to a gene. This CDR3 is 15 amino acids long. CDR3 protein: CASSYSGARENIQYF. CDR3 bases: TGTGCCAGCAGTTACAGCGGGGCCAGGGAAAACATTCAGTACTTC.

V is TRBV6-6 and J is TRBJ1-2; a possible D gene is TRBD1 (5 bases). From germline, CDR1 is MNHNY and CDR2 SVGAGI (reference sequence). Trimming stripped 2 bases from V and 1 base from J, with 8 bases between. The CDR3 has 14 residues. DNA for the CDR3: TGTGCCAGCAGTTACCCAGGGATTAACTATGGCTACACCTTC. Translation gives CASSYPGINYGYTF.

This clone was picked up one time. The rearrangement uses TRBV10-1 and TRBJ1-3, with D perhaps TRBD1 (6 bases). CDR1 is WNHNN, CDR2 SYGVQD, per germline (reference sequence). The CDR3 contains 16 residues. Trimming left V 0 bases short and J 0 bases short, with 9 bases between. CDR3 DNA: TGCGCCAGCAGTGAGTCGACAGGCGGCTCTGGAAACACCATATATTTT. Protein sequence: CASSESTGGSGNTIYF.

The chain recombines TRBV5-5 with TRBJ1-1, with 8 positions matching TRBD1. CDR3 length equals 16 residues. Germline V CDR1 and CDR2: SGHKS, YYEKEE (reference sequence). Trimming removed 1 base from V and 1 base from J; junction bases left unmatched: 6. CDR3 region: CASSLPGGRGNTEAFF. The CDR3 DNA is TGTGCCAGCAGCTTGCCAGGGGGCAGGGGGAACACTGAAGCTTTCTTT.

This chain joins TRBV2 and TRBJ2-1; tentative D call: TRBD2 (6 bases). The CDR3 is 15 residues long. Trimming removed 6 bases at V and 7 bases at J, with 19 bases between. Germline values: CDR1 SNHLY, CDR2 FYNNEI. Here the CDR3 DNA reads TGTGCCAGCAGCGGTCAGACGGGAGCGCGAAATGAGCAGTTCTTC. It specifies CASSGQTGARNEQFF.

The sample holds one count of this clone. This chain uses TRBV3-1 (or the pseudogene TRBV3-2) with TRBJ1-4; TRBD1 matches 7 bases. The CDR3 runs 16 residues. Germline trimming cut 1 base from V and 4 bases from J; bases unmatched to any gene: 6. Looked up from germline, CDR1 is LGHDT and CDR2 is YNNKEL (reference sequence). The CDR3 nucleotides read TGTGCCAGCAGCCAAGCCAGGGGGGCGGGTAATGAAAAACTGTTTTTT. Amino acid sequence: CASSQARGAGNEKLFF.

The chain combines TRBV2 with TRBJ1-2, with a weak D call TRBD1 (5 bases). The CDR3 has 14 residues. CDR1 and CDR2 from the germline V gene are SNHLY and FYNNEI. Trimming left V 6 bases short and J 1 base short, with 12 bases between. The CDR3 loop reads CASSTQGLNYGYTF. The CDR3 region has the DNA TGTGCCAGCAGCACGCAGGGTCTTAACTATGGCTACACCTTC.